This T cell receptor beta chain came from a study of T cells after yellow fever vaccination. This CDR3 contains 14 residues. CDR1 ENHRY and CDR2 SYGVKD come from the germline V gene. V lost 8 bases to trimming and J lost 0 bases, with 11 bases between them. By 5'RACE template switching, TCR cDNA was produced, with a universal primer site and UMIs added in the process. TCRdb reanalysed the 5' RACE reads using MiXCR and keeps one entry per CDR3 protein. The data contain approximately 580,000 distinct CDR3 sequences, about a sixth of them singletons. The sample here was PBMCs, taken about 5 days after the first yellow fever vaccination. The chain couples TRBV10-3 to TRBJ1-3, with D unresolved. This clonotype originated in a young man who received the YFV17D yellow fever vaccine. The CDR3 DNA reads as TGTGCCATCCTTCCAGCGTTCTCTGGAAACACCATATATTTT. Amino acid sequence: CAILPAFSGNTIYF.